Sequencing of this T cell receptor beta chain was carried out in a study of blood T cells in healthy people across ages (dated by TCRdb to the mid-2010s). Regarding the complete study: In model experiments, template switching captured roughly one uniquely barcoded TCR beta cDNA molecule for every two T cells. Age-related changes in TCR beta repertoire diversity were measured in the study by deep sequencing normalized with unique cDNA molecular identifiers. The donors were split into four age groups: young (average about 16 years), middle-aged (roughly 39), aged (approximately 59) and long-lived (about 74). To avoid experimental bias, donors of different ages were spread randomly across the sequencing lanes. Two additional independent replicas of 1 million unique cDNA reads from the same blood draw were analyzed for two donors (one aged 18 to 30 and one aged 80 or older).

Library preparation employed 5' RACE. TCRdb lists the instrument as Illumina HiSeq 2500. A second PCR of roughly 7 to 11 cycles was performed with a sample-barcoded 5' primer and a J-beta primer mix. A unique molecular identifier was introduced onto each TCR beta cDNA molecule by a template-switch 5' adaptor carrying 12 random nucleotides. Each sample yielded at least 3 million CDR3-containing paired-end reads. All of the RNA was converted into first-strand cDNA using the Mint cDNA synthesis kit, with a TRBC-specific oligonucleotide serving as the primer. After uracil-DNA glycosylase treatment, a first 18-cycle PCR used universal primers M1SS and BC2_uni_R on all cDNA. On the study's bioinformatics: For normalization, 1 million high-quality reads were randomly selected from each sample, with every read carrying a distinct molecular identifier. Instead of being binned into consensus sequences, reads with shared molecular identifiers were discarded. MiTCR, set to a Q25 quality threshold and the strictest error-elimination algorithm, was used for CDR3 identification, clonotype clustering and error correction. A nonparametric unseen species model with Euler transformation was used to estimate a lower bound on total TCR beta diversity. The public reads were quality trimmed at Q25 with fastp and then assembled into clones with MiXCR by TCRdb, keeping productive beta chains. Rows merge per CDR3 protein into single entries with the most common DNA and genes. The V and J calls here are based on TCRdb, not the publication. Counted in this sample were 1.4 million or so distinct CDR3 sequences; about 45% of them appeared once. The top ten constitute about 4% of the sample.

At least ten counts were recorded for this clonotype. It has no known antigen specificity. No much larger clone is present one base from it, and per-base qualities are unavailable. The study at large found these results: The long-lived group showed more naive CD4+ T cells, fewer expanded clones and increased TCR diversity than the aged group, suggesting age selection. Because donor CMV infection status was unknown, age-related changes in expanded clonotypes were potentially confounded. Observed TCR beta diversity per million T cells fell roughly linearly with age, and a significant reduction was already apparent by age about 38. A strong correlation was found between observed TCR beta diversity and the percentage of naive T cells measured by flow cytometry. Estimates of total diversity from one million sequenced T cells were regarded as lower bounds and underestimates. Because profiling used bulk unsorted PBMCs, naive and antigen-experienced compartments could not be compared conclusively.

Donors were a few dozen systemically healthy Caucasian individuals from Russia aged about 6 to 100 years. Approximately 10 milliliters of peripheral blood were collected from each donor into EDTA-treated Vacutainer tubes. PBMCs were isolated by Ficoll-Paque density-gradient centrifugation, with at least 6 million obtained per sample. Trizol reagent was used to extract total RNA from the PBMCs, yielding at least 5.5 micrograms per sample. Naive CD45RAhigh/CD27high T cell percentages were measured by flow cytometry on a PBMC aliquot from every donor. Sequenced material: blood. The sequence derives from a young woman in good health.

The CDR3 has the sequence CASSLTVQETQYF. The DNA is TGTGCCAGCAGTTTGACAGTTCAAGAGACCCAGTACTTC. The chain is made from TRBV7-9 and TRBJ2-5; the D gene is possibly TRBD1, with 5 bases matching. Trimming removed 6 bases from V and 2 bases from J, leaving 10 bases between the germline ends. Reading from cysteine to phenylalanine, the CDR3 counts 13 amino acids. The DNA shown is the 39-base CDR3, in frame from base 1. According to the germline V gene (reference sequence), CDR1 reads SEHNR and CDR2 reads FQNEAQ.